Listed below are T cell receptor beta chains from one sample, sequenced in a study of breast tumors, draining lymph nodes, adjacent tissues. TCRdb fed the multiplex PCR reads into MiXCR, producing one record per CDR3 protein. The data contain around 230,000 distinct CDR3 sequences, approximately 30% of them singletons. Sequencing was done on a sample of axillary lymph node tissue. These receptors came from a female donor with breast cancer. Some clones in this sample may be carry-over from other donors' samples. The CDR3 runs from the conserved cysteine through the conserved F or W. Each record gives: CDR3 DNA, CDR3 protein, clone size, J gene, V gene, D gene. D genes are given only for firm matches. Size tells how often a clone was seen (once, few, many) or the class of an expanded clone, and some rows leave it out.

TGTGCCAACATGCGTCGGCTAGCGGGAGGAGGGACAGATACGCAGTATTTT | CANMRRLAGGGTDTQYF | - | TRBJ2-3 | TRBV5-6 | TRBD2
TGCAGTGCCCGAGAAACAGGGTTCCAGCCCCAGCATTTT | CSARETGFQPQHF | many | TRBJ1-5 | TRBV20-1 | -
TGTGCCAGGACAGGGGCGGGGGGGCAGAATCAGCCCCAGCATTTT | CARTGAGGQNQPQHF | many | TRBJ1-5 | TRBV5-6 | TRBD1
TGTGCCTGTAGTATTCCGGGGGAGGCTTTCTTT | CACSIPGEAFF | once | TRBJ1-1 | TRBV19 | -
TGTGCCAGCAGCTTGGAGCCTAGCGGGAGGACCACCGGGGAGCTGTTTTTT | CASSLEPSGRTTGELFF | many | TRBJ2-2 | TRBV5-4 | TRBD2
TGTGCCAGAAGCCCAGAGAGACAGGTAGGCTACAATGAGCAGTTCTTC | CARSPERQVGYNEQFF | - | TRBJ2-1 | TRBV5-1 | -
TGTGCCAGCAGCCCAACGGGTCCCGGGGAGCTGTTTTTT | CASSPTGPGELFF | - | TRBJ2-2 | TRBV7-3 | -
TGTGCCACCAGTGACCCCGGACAGGTTGGTCGAGAGACCCAGTACTTC | CATSDPGQVGRETQYF | - | TRBJ2-5 | TRBV24-1 | TRBD1
TGCGCCAGCAGCCCTGGGGGACTCATAGATACGCAGTATTTT | CASSPGGLIDTQYF | many | TRBJ2-3 | TRBV5-1 | -
TGTGCCAGCAGCGATACGGGACTTGGACACACCATATATTTT | CASSDTGLGHTIYF | many | TRBJ1-3 | TRBV9 | -
TGCGCCAGCAGCTTCGGACCGACTTCCTACGAGCAGTACTTC | CASSFGPTSYEQYF | many | TRBJ2-7 | TRBV4-1 | -
TGTGCCTGGAGTGGCGCCAGTTCACCCCTCCACTTT | CAWSGASSPLHF | many | TRBJ1-6 | TRBV30 | -
TGTGCCAGCAGCCCAGCGGGTAGCGGGAGGGGTGCCTACAATGAGCAGTTCTTC | CASSPAGSGRGAYNEQFF | - | TRBJ2-1 | TRBV7-3 | TRBD2
TGTGCCAGCAGCCCACGGGGATCCTACGAGCAGTACTTC | CASSPRGSYEQYF | many | TRBJ2-7 | TRBV11-2 | -
TGTGCCAGCAGCGTAGCGGCGGGCTCCTACAATGAGCAGTTCTTC | CASSVAAGSYNEQFF | many | TRBJ2-1 | TRBV9 | -
TGTGCCAGCAGCGATCCGAGACTCCAAAATGAGCAGTTCTTC | CASSDPRLQNEQFF | - | TRBJ2-1 | TRBV4-2 | -
TGTGCCTGGACTAGCGGGAGGGCGACAGATACGCAGTATTTT | CAWTSGRATDTQYF | - | TRBJ2-3 | TRBV30 | TRBD2
TGTGCCTGGAGTGGGGAGACCCAGTACTTC | CAWSGETQYF | many | TRBJ2-5 | TRBV30 | -
TGTGCCAGCAGCTCCGGGAGGGCTAGCGGGAGGTACGAGCAGTACTTC | CASSSGRASGRYEQYF | many | TRBJ2-7 | TRBV5-4 | TRBD2
TGTGCCAGCAGCACCCGACCCGAGCCGAGGGGATACAATGAGCAGTTCTTC | CASSTRPEPRGYNEQFF | many | TRBJ2-1 | TRBV9 | -
TGTGCCAGCAGCTTAAGGCGGGAGGCTGGAAACACCATATATTTT | CASSLRREAGNTIYF | many | TRBJ1-3 | TRBV7-8 | -
TGTGCCAGCAGCGCAGGTACTCAGGCCAAAAACATTCAGTACTTC | CASSAGTQAKNIQYF | once | TRBJ2-4 | TRBV9 | -
TGTGCCAGCAGTGCTCAGCGGGAGACCCAGTACTTC | CASSAQRETQYF | many | TRBJ2-5 | TRBV6-1 | -
TGCGCCAGCAGCCAGGAGGGCCGAAACACCGGGGAGCTGTTTTTT | CASSQEGRNTGELFF | many | TRBJ2-2 | TRBV5-1 | -
TGTGCCAGCAGTCTAGCGGGGAACACAGATACGCAGTATTTT | CASSLAGNTDTQYF | few | TRBJ2-3 | TRBV6-5 | TRBD2
TGTGCCACCAGTCATCCTACTAGCTGGGGATTCACAGATACGCGGTATTTT | CATSHPTSWGFTDTRYF | - | TRBJ2-3 | TRBV24-1 | -
TGTGCCAGCAGCCAAACCCTAGCGGCCTCCTACGAGCAGTACTTC | CASSQTLAASYEQYF | many | TRBJ2-7 | TRBV7-6 | TRBD2
TGTGCCAGCAGCGTTGGTTACAGGGGAGGCTATGGCTACACCTTC | CASSVGYRGGYGYTF | - | TRBJ1-2 | TRBV7-8 | TRBD1
TGCGCCACCAGTGACAGCGGGCCCTATAGCTACACCTTC | CATSDSGPYSYTF | - | TRBJ1-2 | TRBV24-1 | -
TGTGCCAGCAGTGAGGTCAGCGTCGCTGAAGCTTTCTTT | CASSEVSVAEAFF | - | TRBJ1-1 | TRBV2 | -
TGTGCCAGCAGAAGACTAGCGGGAATCACAGATACGCAGTATTTT | CASRRLAGITDTQYF | many | TRBJ2-3 | TRBV3-1 | TRBD2
TGTGCCAGCAGCCGGGATGGGACCGGGGCAACAGATACGCAGTATTTT | CASSRDGTGATDTQYF | many | TRBJ2-3 | TRBV7-3 | -
TGCGCCAGCAGTCCCGTAGCGGGCGATACGCAGTATTTT | CASSPVAGDTQYF | - | TRBJ2-3 | TRBV5-1 | TRBD2
TGTGCCAGCAGCGTAACGGTAGGTAGAGGACTAGCGGCCTACAATGAGCAGTTCTTC | CASSVTVGRGLAAYNEQFF | many | TRBJ2-1 | TRBV9 | TRBD2
TGTGCCAGCAGTGAACGTCGACAGGGACATGACGAGCAGTACTTC | CASSERRQGHDEQYF | - | TRBJ2-7 | TRBV2 | TRBD1
TGTGCCAGCAGCGTAGGCACTCTCGGCACAGATACGCAGTATTTT | CASSVGTLGTDTQYF | many | TRBJ2-3 | TRBV9 | -
TGTGCCACCAGTGATGGACTAGCGGGAGTTTACGAGCAGTACTTC | CATSDGLAGVYEQYF | many | TRBJ2-7 | TRBV24-1 | TRBD2
TGTGCCAGCAGCCCCCAACCGGTCCTCTACGAGCAGTACTTC | CASSPQPVLYEQYF | many | TRBJ2-7 | TRBV7-3 | -
TGTGCCAGTAGTAAGACTAGCGGGAGCCTGGGGGAGACCCAGTACTTC | CASSKTSGSLGETQYF | many | TRBJ2-5 | TRBV19 | TRBD2
TGTGCCAGCAGCTTGGTTGCGGCTATTAACACCGAGGAGCTGTTTTTT | CASSLVAAINTEELFF | - | TRBJ2-2 | TRBV5-5 | -